What follows are 24 T cell receptor beta chains derived from one specimen sequenced in a study of somatic mutations in cytotoxic T cells in rheumatoid arthritis. Clones were sequenced by immunoSEQ multiplex PCR, and TCRdb holds only the in-frame ones, with some missing. The data hold under 5,500 clones, with around 78% observed a single time. The sample consisted of CD8+ T cells sorted from blood. The receptor source for this set is a man aged 65 to 79 with rheumatoid arthritis.

This sequence joins TRBV29-1 and TRBJ2-7; TRBD1 aligns across 8 bases. The CDR3 is 12 residues long. V trimming: 4 bases; J trimming: 3 bases; junction bases outside the gene matches: 2. Per germline, CDR1 SQVTM and CDR2 ANQGSEA. CDR3 sequence reads: CSVVGQGYEQYF. Written as DNA, the CDR3 is TGCAGCGTTGTAGGACAGGGCTACGAGCAGTACTTC.

This CDR3 is CAWTLLGGPSYEQYF. The CDR3 DNA reads as TGTGCCTGGACCCTTTTGGGGGGACCCTCCTACGAGCAGTACTTC. The V and J genes are TRBV30 and TRBJ2-7, with D perhaps TRBD2 (6 bases). This CDR3 has 15 amino acids. Germline CDR1 reads GTSNPN; CDR2 reads SVGIG (reference sequence). V was shortened by 4 bases and J by 0 bases, with 16 bases between the two germline ends. Variable domain in full (rest from reference TRBV30 and TRBJ2-7): SQTIHQWPATLVQPVGSPLSLECTVEGTSNPNLYWYRQAAGRGLQLLFYSVGIGQISSEVPQNLSASRPQDRQFILSSKKLLLSDSGFYLCAWTLLGGPSYEQYFGPGTRLTVT.

This rearrangement joins TRBV10-3 to TRBJ2-7; 8 bases match TRBD1. The length of the CDR3 is 13 residues. Looked up from germline, CDR1 is ENHRY and CDR2 is SYGVKD. The J segment lost 3 bases and the V segment lost 4 bases, leaving 2 bases of the junction unmatched. The CDR3 region is CAISGGQGYEQYF. CDR3 sequence (DNA): TGTGCCATCAGTGGCGGACAGGGCTACGAGCAGTACTTC.

This rearrangement joins TRBV27 to TRBJ1-5, with TRBD1 identical over 7 bases. CDR1 is MNHEY and CDR2 is SMNVEV in the germline V gene (reference sequence). With V trimmed by 5 bases and J by 5 bases, 9 bases remained unmatched. The CDR3 loop spans 15 amino acids. CDR3 sequence: CASSLHRGGDQPQHF. The CDR3 DNA sequence: TGTGCCAGCAGTCTCCACAGGGGCGGAGATCAGCCCCAGCATTTT.

This sequence joins TRBV28 and TRBJ2-4, with TRBD2 matching over 14 bases. The trim removed 2 bases at V and 8 bases at J, leaving 8 bases unmatched. The CDR3 length is 17 residues. Germline CDR1 MDHEN, CDR2 SYDVKM. CDR3 residues: CASSLGVGTSGSDIQYF. CDR3 nucleotides: TGTGCCAGCAGTTTAGGGGTAGGGACTAGCGGGAGTGACATTCAGTACTTC.

The rearrangement links TRBV5-1 to TRBJ2-1; TRBD2 might be the D (6 bases). The V and J ends lost 5 bases and 7 bases respectively, with 19 bases between them. The CDR3 consists of 15 residues. CDR1 SGHRS and CDR2 YFSETQ come from the germline V gene. CDR3 loop: CASSRGLGGRNEQFF. The DNA of the CDR3 is TGCGCCAGCAGTCGGGGTTTGGGGGGTCGGAATGAGCAGTTCTTC.

This clone is medium-sized in the sample. The CDR3 DNA reads TGCGCCAGCAGCCAGGGACTCCCGCCCCAGTACTTC. Translation gives CASSQGLPPQYF. The chain couples TRBV4-1 to TRBJ2-5; perhaps TRBD2 as D (6 bases). V was cut by 3 bases and J by 9 bases, with 11 bases left in between. Germline values: CDR1 MGHRA, CDR2 YSYEKL. The length of the CDR3 is 12 residues.

The chain combines TRBV7-2 with TRBJ2-5, with a weak D call TRBD2 (6 bases). CDR1 is SGHTA, CDR2 FQGNSA, per germline. Trimming pared 0 bases from V and 5 bases from J, leaving 10 bases between. This CDR3 contains 14 residues. The CDR3 bases are TGTGCCAGCAGCTTAGCAATGGACTATGAGACCCAGTACTTC. Its protein product is CASSLAMDYETQYF.

The rearrangement uses TRBV7-6 and TRBJ1-2; TRBD1 is a possible D gene (6 bases). The V and J ends lost 5 bases and 6 bases respectively, with 13 bases between them. This CDR3 has 13 residues. From germline, CDR1 is SGHVS and CDR2 FNYEAQ. The CDR3, as DNA: TGTGCCAGCAGCCTAACAGGGAAGGATGGCTACACCTTC. It is translated as CASSLTGKDGYTF. The complete variable domain, with remaining parts taken from reference TRBV7-6 and TRBJ1-2, reads GAGVSQSPRYKVTKRGQDVALRCDPISGHVSLYWYRQALGQGPEFLTYFNYEAQQDKSGLPNDRFSAERPEGSISTLTIQRTEQRDSAMYRCASSLTGKDGYTFGSGTRLTVV.

The chain carries TRBV5-4 and TRBJ2-7; 7 bases fit TRBD2. Germline values: CDR1 SGHNT, CDR2 YYREEE (reference sequence). There are 15 residues in the CDR3. The trim removed 2 bases at V and 2 bases at J, leaving 7 bases unmatched. The DNA of the CDR3 is TGTGCCAGCAGCTTCGGTGCTAGCGGCCCCTACGAGCAGTACTTC. This translates into CASSFGASGPYEQYF.

This sequence joins TRBV9 and TRBJ1-2, with TRBD1 matching 8 bases. CDR3 length: 15 amino acids. Germline CDR1 SGDLS, CDR2 YYNGEE. J gave up 6 bases and V 3 bases, and 10 bases lay outside the gene matches. The chain's CDR3 is CASSASRQGLDGYTF. The CDR3 DNA reads as TGTGCCAGCAGCGCAAGTCGACAGGGGTTGGATGGCTACACCTTC.

The J gene is TRBJ2-7, the V gene TRBV6-5; D is possibly TRBD1 (6 bases). Trimming left V 6 bases short and J 0 bases short, with 9 bases between. The germline gives CDR1 MNHEY, CDR2 SVGAGI. This CDR3 comprises 13 residues. The CDR3 here is CASRQGISYEQYF. The CDR3 DNA reads as TGTGCCAGCAGGCAGGGGATCTCCTACGAGCAGTACTTC.

V gene TRBV7-9 combines with J gene TRBJ2-1; TRBD2 aligns across 13 bases. J gave up 1 base and V 5 bases, and 5 bases lay outside the gene matches. Germline V gene lookup returns CDR1 SEHNR and CDR2 FQNEAQ (reference sequence). CDR3 length equals 17 residues. CDR3 in amino acids: CASSARTSGGSYNEQFF. The CDR3 coding sequence is TGTGCCAGCAGCGCGCGGACTAGCGGGGGTTCCTACAATGAGCAGTTCTTC.

This clone was picked up one time. The chain combines TRBV7-6 with TRBJ1-4; possible D gene TRBD1, 6 bases. Germline loops: CDR1 SGHVS, CDR2 FNYEAQ. The V and J ends lost 0 bases and 7 bases respectively, with 18 bases between them. CDR3 size: 17 residues. CDR3 residues: CASSLAYRGRGSEKLFF. The CDR3 DNA follows: TGTGCCAGCAGCTTAGCGTACCGGGGCAGGGGTAGTGAAAAACTGTTTTTT.

The V gene is TRBV28, the J gene TRBJ2-7, with 11 positions matching TRBD2. Germline V lookup: CDR1 MDHEN, CDR2 SYDVKM. V shed 1 base, J shed 4 bases, and the junction held 6 bases outside the gene matches. The CDR3 is made up of 16 amino acids. CDR3 sequence reads: CASSLSPLAGGYEQYF. In nucleotides, the CDR3 is TGTGCCAGCAGTTTATCCCCCCTAGCGGGAGGATACGAGCAGTACTTC. Drawing the rest from reference TRBV28 and TRBJ2-7, the complete variable domain is DVKVTQSSRYLVKRTGEKVFLECVQDMDHENMFWYRQDPGLGLRLIYFSYDVKMKEKGDIPEGYSVSREKKERFSLILESASTNQTSMYLCASSLSPLAGGYEQYFGPGTRLTVT.

The gene calls are TRBV10-3 and TRBJ2-1, with 12 bases that match TRBD2. The CDR3 totals 16 residues. Germline V CDR1 and CDR2: ENHRY, SYGVKD. The junction had 3 bases not matched to a gene; V was cut back by 1 base and J by 5 bases. The CDR3: CAISEYPSGRDNEQFF. CDR3 in DNA: TGTGCCATCAGTGAGTATCCTAGCGGGAGGGACAATGAGCAGTTCTTC.

The chain recombines TRBV7-9 with TRBJ1-2; 11 bases are a match to TRBD1. Germline-derived CDR1 and CDR2 are SEHNR and FQNEAQ (reference sequence). The CDR3 runs to 15 residues. The V and J ends lost 3 bases and 0 bases, in that order; junction bases with no gene match: 0. The CDR3, as DNA: TGTGCCAGCAGCTTGGGACAGGGGGCTAACTATGGCTACACCTTC. This translates into CASSLGQGANYGYTF.

The chain couples TRBV7-9 to TRBJ2-3, with D unresolved. The germline gives CDR1 SEHNR, CDR2 FQNEAQ (reference sequence). CDR3 length equals 14 residues. V shed 1 base and J shed 2 bases, with 7 bases lying between them. The CDR3 nucleotides read TGTGCCAGCAGCTTAGTTGGAGACACAGATACGCAGTATTTT. As protein: CASSLVGDTDTQYF. Complete variable domain (other parts from reference TRBV7-9 and TRBJ2-3): DTGVSQNPRHKITKRGQNVTFRCDPISEHNRLYWYRQTLGQGPEFLTYFQNEAQLEKSRLLSDRFSAERPKGSFSTLEIQRTEQGDSAMYLCASSLVGDTDTQYFGPGTRLTVL.

V gene TRBV19 combines with J gene TRBJ1-1, with 8 positions matching TRBD1. The V gene end was trimmed by 7 bases and the J gene end by 4 bases; junction bases not matched to a gene: 8. The CDR3 spans 14 residues. Germline V CDR1 and CDR2: LNHDA, SQIVND (reference sequence). CDR3 in amino acids: CASNWDRWGTEAFF. The CDR3 DNA follows: TGTGCCAGTAACTGGGACAGGTGGGGCACTGAAGCTTTCTTT.

The chain joins TRBV7-9 to TRBJ1-2; D unresolved. This CDR3 is built from 14 residues. Deletions cut 5 bases from V and 8 bases from J, with 18 bases between. Looked up from germline, CDR1 is SEHNR and CDR2 is FQNEAQ (reference sequence). CDR3 in amino acids: CASSPYNSERGYTF. CDR3 nucleotide sequence: TGTGCCAGCAGCCCATATAACTCGGAGAGGGGCTACACCTTC.

This chain links TRBV25-1 with TRBJ2-7; D might be TRBD1 (5 bases). The CDR3 covers 12 residues. V lost 4 bases, J lost 3 bases, and 7 bases lay in between. Germline values: CDR1 MGHDK, CDR2 SYGVNS. The CDR3 sequence: CASSGTGYEQYF. DNA of the CDR3: TGTGCCAGCAGTGGTACAGGCTACGAGCAGTACTTC.

CDR3 residues: CSVDSGSFTDTQYF. CDR3 nucleotide sequence: TGCAGCGTTGACTCCGGGAGTTTCACAGATACGCAGTATTTT. V usage is TRBV29-1 and J usage is TRBJ2-3, with D perhaps TRBD2 (6 bases). V dropped 3 bases and J dropped 2 bases, with 12 bases sitting between them. The CDR3 has 14 residues. CDR1 and CDR2 from the germline V gene are SQVTM and ANQGSEA.

The chain joins TRBV6-6 to TRBJ1-2; 9 bases align to TRBD1. V was clipped by 6 bases and J by 5 bases; unmatched bases: 7. This CDR3 has 14 amino acids. Germline CDR1 reads MNHNY; CDR2 reads SVGAGI (reference sequence). The CDR3 spells CASRAGTGKYGYTF. CDR3 in DNA: TGTGCCAGCAGGGCCGGGACAGGGAAGTATGGCTACACCTTC.

A word on this clone: The same CDR3 can be traced to other DNA sequences in this sample. The CDR3 DNA reads TGTGCCAGCAGCTTTCCACTAGCGGGGGGCCTTGGCTACAATGAGCAGTTCTTC. It specifies CASSFPLAGGLGYNEQFF. V and J are TRBV7-2 and TRBJ2-1, with 12 bases fitting TRBD2. Per germline, CDR1 SGHTA and CDR2 FQGNSA. The CDR3 is 18 residues long. Trimming at V came to 3 bases and at J to 3 bases, leaving 9 bases not matched to a gene.